This T cell receptor beta chain emerged from a study of shared clonotypes between healthy human individuals. For the study at large: Donors were a couple of women and a few men aged 18 to 49.

The assay was immunoSEQ multiplex PCR, and TCRdb's table has in-frame clones only and misses some. The sample has under 550,000 clones, 96% seen once. The CDR3 sequence is 13 residues long. In germline, CDR1 is MRHNA, CDR2 SNTAGT. Trimming took off 2 bases at V and 6 bases at J, with 7 bases between the two ends. The receptor's source is a woman in her twenties or thirties in good health. The material sequenced was naive CD4+ T cells sorted from blood. Subset noted: CD45RA+ positively selected. The V and J genes are TRBV6-4 and TRBJ2-2, with D unresolved. This CDR3 reads CASSDRVAGELFF. The CDR3 nucleotides read TGTGCCAGCAGTGACAGGGTAGCCGGGGAGCTGTTTTTT.